The T cell receptor beta chain under discussion was sequenced for a study of blood T cell repertoires in COVID-19. Across the whole study: Samples representing acute and convalescent COVID-19 were sourced from the United States, Italy and Spain. The cDNA or gDNA used as material had been derived from T cells, B-cell-depleted T cells, or PBMCs.

J was trimmed by 5 bases and V by 1 base; bases with no gene match: 3. CDR1 is SGHRS, CDR2 YFSETQ, per germline. The length of the CDR3 is 13 residues. Methods used by the authors: Nucleated cell number was recorded as an estimate derived from reference gene primer amplification. TCRdb's copy holds only in-frame clones and misses some; the assay was immunoSEQ multiplex PCR. Clonal size and the V and J genes are those of that table, whereas D and trimming came from the DNA. The sample has about 58,000 clones; around 85% are singletons. The sequencing sample was made of peripheral blood. This TCR was sampled from a woman in her seventies with active COVID-19. The gene calls are TRBV5-1 and TRBJ2-7; 7 bases map to TRBD1. The chain's CDR3 is CASSLNDRDEQYF. The CDR3 DNA reads as TGCGCCAGCAGCTTGAACGACAGGGACGAGCAGTACTTC. Full variable domain (missing parts from reference TRBV5-1 and TRBJ2-7): KAGVTQTPRYLIKTRGQQVTLSCSPISGHRSVSWYQQTPGQGLQFLFEYFSETQRNKGNFPGRFSGRQFSNSRSEMNVSTLELGDSALYLCASSLNDRDEQYFGPGTRLTVT.